This T cell receptor beta chain was captured in a study of cytomegalovirus exposure and HLA in healthy donors. Findings and caveats of the study: Across donors, most TCRs were seen rarely, yet some public ones were widespread. More than 150 TCR beta chains were listed as cytomegalovirus-associated. Specific recognition of CMV antigens was confirmed in vitro for a few chains (all CMV-associated). According to reports, the classifier identified cytomegalovirus status with high specificity and sensitivity.

Profiled with immunoSEQ multiplex PCR; TCRdb holds only in-frame clones, not every one. The sample contains approximately 230,000 clones, 87% of which appear only once. In regard to this clone: Its antigen is currently unknown. At one end, the junction sequence differs from germline, possibly due to a read error.

The CDR3 extends over 15 amino acids. Germline values: CDR1 MNHEY, CDR2 SVGAGI. What was sequenced was PBMCs. The TCR sequence derives from a young man in good health and CMV-seropositive. The V gene is TRBV6-5, the J gene TRBJ2-3; weak D call: TRBD2 (7 bases). The DNA for the CDR3 is TGTGCCAGCAGTCCCGACGGGGGGCGGACGGATACGCAATATTTT. Translating it yields CASSPDGGRTDTQYF.